This record covers a single T cell receptor (beta chain). Trimming left V 11 bases short and J 1 base short, with 14 bases between. The CDR3 totals 13 residues. Per germline, CDR1 ENHRY and CDR2 SYGVKD. TCR beta CDR3 region amplification was performed from RNA transcripts. The HTBI primer set was used in a first-round RT-PCR of the TCR CDR3. TCRdb re-called the multiplex PCR reads through MiXCR, storing one row per CDR3 protein. The sample has roughly 500,000 distinct CDR3 sequences, 40% to 55% seen once. The record originates from a study of T cells in Graves' hyperthyroidism and ophthalmopathy. Material: peripheral blood or thyroid tissue (not recorded which). This TCR came from an adult woman with Graves' disease, either hyperthyroidism or ophthalmopathy (not recorded which). The genes are TRBV10-3 and TRBJ1-1, with D unclear. The CDR3: CAEHQIANTEAFF. DNA for the CDR3: TGTGCCGAGCACCAAATCGCGAACACTGAAGCTTTCTTT.